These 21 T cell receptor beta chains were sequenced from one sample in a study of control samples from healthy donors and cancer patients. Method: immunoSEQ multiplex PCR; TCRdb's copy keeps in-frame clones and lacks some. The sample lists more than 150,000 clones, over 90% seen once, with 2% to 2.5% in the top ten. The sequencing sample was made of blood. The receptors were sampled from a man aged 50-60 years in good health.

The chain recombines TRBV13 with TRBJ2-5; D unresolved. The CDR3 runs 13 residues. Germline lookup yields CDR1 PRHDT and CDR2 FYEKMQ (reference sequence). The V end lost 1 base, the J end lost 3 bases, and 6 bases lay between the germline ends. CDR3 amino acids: CASSLDLEETQYF. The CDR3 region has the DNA TGTGCCAGCAGCTTAGACCTCGAAGAGACCCAGTACTTC.

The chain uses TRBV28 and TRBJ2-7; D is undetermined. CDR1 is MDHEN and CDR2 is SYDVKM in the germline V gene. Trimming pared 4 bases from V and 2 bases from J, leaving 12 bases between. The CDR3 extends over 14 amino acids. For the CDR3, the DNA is TGTGCCAGCAGTTCCCCGGTGGTCCCCTACGAGCAGTACTTC. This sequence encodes CASSSPVVPYEQYF.

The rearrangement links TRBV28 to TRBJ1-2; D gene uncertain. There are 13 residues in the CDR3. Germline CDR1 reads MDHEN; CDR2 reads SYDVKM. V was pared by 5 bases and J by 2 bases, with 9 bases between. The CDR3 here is CASSATHNYGYTF. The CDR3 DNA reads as TGTGCCAGCAGTGCTACCCACAACTATGGCTACACCTTC.

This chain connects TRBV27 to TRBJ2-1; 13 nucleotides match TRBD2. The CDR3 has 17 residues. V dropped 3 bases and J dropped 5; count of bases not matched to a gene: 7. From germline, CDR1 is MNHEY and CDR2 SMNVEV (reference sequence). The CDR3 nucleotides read TGTGCCAGCAGTTTTCGACTAGCGGGAGGAGGAAACAATGAGCAGTTCTTC. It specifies CASSFRLAGGGNNEQFF.

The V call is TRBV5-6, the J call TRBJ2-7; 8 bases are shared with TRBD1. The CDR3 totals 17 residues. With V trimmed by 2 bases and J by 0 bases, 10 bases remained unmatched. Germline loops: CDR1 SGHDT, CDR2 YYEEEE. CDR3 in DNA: TGTGCCAGCAGCTTTTCCAGGGGGCGCCGATTCTCCTACGAGCAGTACTTC. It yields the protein CASSFSRGRRFSYEQYF.

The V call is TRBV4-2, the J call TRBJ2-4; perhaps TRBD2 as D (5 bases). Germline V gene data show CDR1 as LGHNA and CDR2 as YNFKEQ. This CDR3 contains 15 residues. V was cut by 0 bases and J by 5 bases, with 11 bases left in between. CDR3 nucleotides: TGTGCCAGCAGCCAAGAGGGGAGACCCGAAAACATTCAGTACTTC. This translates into CASSQEGRPENIQYF.

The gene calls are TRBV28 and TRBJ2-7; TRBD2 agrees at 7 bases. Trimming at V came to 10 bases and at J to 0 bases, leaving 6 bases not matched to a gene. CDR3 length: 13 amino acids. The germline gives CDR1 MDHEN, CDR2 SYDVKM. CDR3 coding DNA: TGTGCCACCGAAACTAGCGACTCCTACGAGCAGTACTTC. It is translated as CATETSDSYEQYF.

In DNA, the CDR3 is TGTGCCAGCAGCGTACTAGCGGGAGGGAGCACAGATACGCAGTATTTT. Translated: CASSVLAGGSTDTQYF. This chain uses TRBV9 with TRBJ2-3; 12 nucleotides line up with TRBD2. The CDR3 loop spans 16 amino acids. Germline V gene lookup returns CDR1 SGDLS and CDR2 YYNGEE. The V and J ends lost 1 base and 0 bases, in that order; junction bases with no gene match: 0.

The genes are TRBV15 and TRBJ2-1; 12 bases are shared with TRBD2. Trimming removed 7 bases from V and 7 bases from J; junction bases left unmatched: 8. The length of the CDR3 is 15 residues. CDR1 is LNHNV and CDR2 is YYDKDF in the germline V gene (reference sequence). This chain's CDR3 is CATMLLAGGHNEQFF. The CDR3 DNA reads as TGTGCCACCATGCTACTAGCGGGAGGTCATAATGAGCAGTTCTTC.

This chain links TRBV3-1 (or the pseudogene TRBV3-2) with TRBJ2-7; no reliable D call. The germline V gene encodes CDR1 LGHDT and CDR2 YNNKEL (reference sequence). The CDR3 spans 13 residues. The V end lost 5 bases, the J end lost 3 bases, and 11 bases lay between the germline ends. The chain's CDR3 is CASSSPPVYEQYF. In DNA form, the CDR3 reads TGTGCCAGCAGCTCGCCCCCGGTCTACGAGCAGTACTTC.

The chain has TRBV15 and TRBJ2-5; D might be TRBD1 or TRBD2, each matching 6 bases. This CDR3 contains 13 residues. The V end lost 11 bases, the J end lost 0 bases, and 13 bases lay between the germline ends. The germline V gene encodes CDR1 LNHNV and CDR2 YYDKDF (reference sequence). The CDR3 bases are TGTGCCTCTGGGGGGCAGGACCAAGAGACCCAGTACTTC. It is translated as CASGGQDQETQYF.

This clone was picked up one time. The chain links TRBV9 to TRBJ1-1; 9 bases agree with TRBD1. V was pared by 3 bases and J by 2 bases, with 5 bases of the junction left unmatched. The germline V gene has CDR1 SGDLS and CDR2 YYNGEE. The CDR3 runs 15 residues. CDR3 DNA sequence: TGTGCCAGCAGCGCAGTGGGACAGGGAAACACTGAAGCTTTCTTT. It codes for CASSAVGQGNTEAFF.

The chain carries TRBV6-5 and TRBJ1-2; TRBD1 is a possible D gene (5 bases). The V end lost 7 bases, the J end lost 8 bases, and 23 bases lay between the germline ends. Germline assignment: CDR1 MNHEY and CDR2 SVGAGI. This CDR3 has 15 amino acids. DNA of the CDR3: TGTGCCAGCACCGAACTGGGCAGGGAGGCTACGGGCTACACCTTC. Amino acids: CASTELGREATGYTF.

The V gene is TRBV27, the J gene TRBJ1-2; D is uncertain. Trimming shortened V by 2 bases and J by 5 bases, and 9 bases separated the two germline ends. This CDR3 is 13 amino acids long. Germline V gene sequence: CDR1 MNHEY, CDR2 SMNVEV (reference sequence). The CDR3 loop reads CASSLEGRYGYTF. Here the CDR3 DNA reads TGTGCCAGCAGTTTAGAAGGAAGATATGGCTACACCTTC.

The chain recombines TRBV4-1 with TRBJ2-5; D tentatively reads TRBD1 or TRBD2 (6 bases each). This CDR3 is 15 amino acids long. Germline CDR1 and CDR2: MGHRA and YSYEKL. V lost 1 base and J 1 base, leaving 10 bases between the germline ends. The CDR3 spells CASSQGGGSQETQYF. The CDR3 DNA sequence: TGCGCCAGCAGCCAAGGAGGGGGGAGCCAAGAGACCCAGTACTTC.

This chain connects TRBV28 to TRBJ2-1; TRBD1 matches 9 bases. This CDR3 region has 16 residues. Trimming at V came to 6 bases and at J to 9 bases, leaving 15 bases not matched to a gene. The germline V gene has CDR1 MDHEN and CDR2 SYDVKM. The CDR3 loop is CASRNRGRVFSLEQFF. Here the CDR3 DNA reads TGTGCCAGCAGGAACAGGGGGCGGGTTTTTTCGCTTGAGCAGTTCTTC.

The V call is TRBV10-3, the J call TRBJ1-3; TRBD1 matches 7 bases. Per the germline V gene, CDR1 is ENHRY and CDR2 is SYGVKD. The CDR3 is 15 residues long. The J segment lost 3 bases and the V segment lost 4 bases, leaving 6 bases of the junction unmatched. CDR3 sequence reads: CAISASGTDGNTIYF. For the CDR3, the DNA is TGTGCCATCAGTGCCTCAGGGACAGATGGAAACACCATATATTTT.

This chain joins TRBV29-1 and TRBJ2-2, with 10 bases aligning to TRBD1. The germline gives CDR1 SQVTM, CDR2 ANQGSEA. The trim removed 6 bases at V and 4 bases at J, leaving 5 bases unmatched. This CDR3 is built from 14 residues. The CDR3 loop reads CSVGGQGSTGELFF. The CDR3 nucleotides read TGCAGCGTGGGGGGACAGGGGAGCACCGGGGAGCTGTTTTTT.

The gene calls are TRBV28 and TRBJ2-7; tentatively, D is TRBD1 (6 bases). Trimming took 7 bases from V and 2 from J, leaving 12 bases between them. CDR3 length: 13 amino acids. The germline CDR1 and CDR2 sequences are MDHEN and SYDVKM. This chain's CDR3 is CASTSTGPYEQYF. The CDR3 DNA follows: TGTGCCAGCACCTCGACAGGACCCTACGAGCAGTACTTC.

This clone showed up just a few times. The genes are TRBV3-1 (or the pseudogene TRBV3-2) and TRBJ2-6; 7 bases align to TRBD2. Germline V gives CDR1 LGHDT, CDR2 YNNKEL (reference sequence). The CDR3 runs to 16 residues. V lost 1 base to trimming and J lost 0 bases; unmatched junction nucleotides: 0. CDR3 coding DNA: TGTGCCAGCAGCCAAGGGGGGGGCTCTGGGGCCAACGTCCTGACTTTC. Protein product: CASSQGGGSGANVLTF.

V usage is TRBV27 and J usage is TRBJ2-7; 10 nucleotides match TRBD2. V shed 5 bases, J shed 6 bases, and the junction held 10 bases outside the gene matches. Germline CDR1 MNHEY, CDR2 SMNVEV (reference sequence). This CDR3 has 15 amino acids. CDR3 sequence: CASSTLSGRRGEQYF. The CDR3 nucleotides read TGTGCCAGCAGTACACTTAGCGGGAGGAGAGGCGAGCAGTACTTC.